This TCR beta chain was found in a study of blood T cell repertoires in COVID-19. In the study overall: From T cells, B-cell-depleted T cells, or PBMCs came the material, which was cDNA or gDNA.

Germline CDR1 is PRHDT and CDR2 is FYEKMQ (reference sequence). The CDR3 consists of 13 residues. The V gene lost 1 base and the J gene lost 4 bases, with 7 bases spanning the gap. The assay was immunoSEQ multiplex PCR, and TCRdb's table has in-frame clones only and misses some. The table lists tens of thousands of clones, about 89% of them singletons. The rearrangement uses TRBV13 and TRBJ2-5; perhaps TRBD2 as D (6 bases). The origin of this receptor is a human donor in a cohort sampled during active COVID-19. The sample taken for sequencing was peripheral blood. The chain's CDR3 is CASSLAGLETQYF. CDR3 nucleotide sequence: TGTGCCAGCAGCTTAGCGGGACTAGAGACCCAGTACTTC.